These 18 T cell receptor beta chains originate from one sample sequenced in a study of Tregs in tolerant kidney transplant recipients. Produced via immunoSEQ multiplex PCR; TCRdb's table is partial and in-frame only. The ten most abundant clones cover approximately 8.1% of a sample with about 30,000 clones. The sample consisted of CD8+ T cells from blood, taken before the transplant. All receptors derive from a human donor who received a combined kidney and bone marrow transplant.

About this clone: The observed sequence ends 3 residues before the CDR3 terminus, with the missing tail filled in from the germline J gene. This sequence joins TRBV18 and TRBJ1-1; 8 nucleotides line up with TRBD1. V lost 4 bases to trimming and J lost 2 bases; unmatched junction nucleotides: 3. The CDR3 runs to 14 residues. The germline V gene encodes CDR1 KGHSH and CDR2 LQKENI. Partial CDR3 DNA: TGTGCCAGCTCACTAGGACAGGGAAACACTGAA. It translates to CASSLGQGNTE. The complete CDR3 reads CASSLGQGNTEAFF. The full variable domain, with the rest looked up from reference TRBV18 and TRBJ1-1, is NAGVMQNPRHLVRRRGQEARLRCSPMKGHSHVYWYRQLPEEGLKFMVYLQKENIIDESGMPKERFSAEFPKEGPSILRIQQVVRGDSAAYFCASSLGQGNTEAFFGQGTRLTVV.

As to this clone: Sequencing ends 3 residues short of the CDR3 end; the germline J gene provides the rest. The rearrangement joins TRBV5-1 to TRBJ2-3; a weak D match, TRBD1 (6 bases). Germline V CDR1 and CDR2: SGHRS, YFSETQ. This CDR3 is 19 amino acids long. CDR3 amino acids: CASSSNTGEQDSPIGSQYF. CDR3 DNA, as far as it was read: TGCGCCAGCAGCTCAAACACCGGGGAACAGGACAGTCCAATCGGATCG.

Concerning this clone itself: The observed sequence ends 3 residues before the CDR3 terminus, with the missing tail filled in from the germline J gene. The chain has TRBV19 and TRBJ2-7; 8 positions match TRBD1. The CDR3 sequence is 11 residues long. Looked up from germline, CDR1 is LNHDA and CDR2 is SQIVND (reference sequence). V was clipped by 10 bases and J by 6 bases; unmatched bases: 5. The chain's CDR3 is CATQGAGEQYF. CDR3 bases read: TGTGCCACTCAGGGGGCCGGCGAG.

In the case of this clone: The read ends 3 residues shy of where the CDR3 ends; the end is completed using the germline J gene. The chain has TRBV5-6 and TRBJ2-7; 7 nucleotides agree with TRBD1. This CDR3 region has 14 residues. V was pared by 7 bases and J by 0 bases, with 7 bases of the junction left unmatched. Germline lookup yields CDR1 SGHDT and CDR2 YYEEEE. The DNA read from the CDR3 is TGTGCCAGCCAAGCAGGGGGTAGCTCCTACGAG. This codes for CASQAGGSSYE. Given in full, the CDR3 is CASQAGGSSYEQYF.

As concerns this clone: The read ends 3 residues early relative to the CDR3; the germline J gene fills the gap. V and J are TRBV11-3 and TRBJ2-7; a possible D gene is TRBD1 (6 bases). Germline CDR1 reads SGHNT; CDR2 reads YENEEA. Trimming left V 4 bases short and J 3 bases short, with 10 bases between. CDR3 length: 13 amino acids. The part of the CDR3 DNA that was read is TGTGCCAGCAGCTCCAGAGGGGGCTACGAG. This sequence encodes CASSSRGGYE. The complete CDR3 sequence is CASSSRGGYEQYF.

About this clone: The CDR3 is cut off 3 residues early in the read; its end comes from the germline J gene. The chain carries TRBV30 and TRBJ2-5; 10 nucleotides line up with TRBD1. With 2 bases clipped from V and 2 bases from J, the junction kept 5 bases outside the gene matches. Germline V gives CDR1 GTSNPN, CDR2 SVGIG (reference sequence). This CDR3 has 15 residues. The CDR3 region is CAWSSGTGVQETQYF. The CDR3 bases that were read are TGTGCCTGGAGTTCCGGGACAGGGGTACAAGAGACC.

About this clone itself: The CDR3 end lies 3 residues beyond the end of the read and is filled in from the germline J gene. The rearrangement uses TRBV16 and TRBJ2-7; a weak D match, TRBD1 (7 bases). V was pared by 0 bases and J by 5 bases, with 14 bases between. The CDR3 covers 15 residues. Germline CDR1 and CDR2: KGHSY and FQNENV. The CDR3 region is CASSQSGQGGNEQYF. The part of the CDR3 DNA that was read is TGTGCCAGCAGCCAATCAGGCCAGGGGGGCAACGAG.

About this clone itself: The read ends 3 residues before the CDR3 terminus; that terminus is restored from the germline J gene. The chain joins TRBV5-1 to TRBJ2-5; 7 bases are shared with TRBD1. The CDR3 covers 15 residues. Trimming removed 1 base from V and 5 bases from J; junction bases left unmatched: 8. Germline CDR1 SGHRS, CDR2 YFSETQ. The CDR3 DNA, read in part, is TGCGCCAGCAGCTTGACAGGGGTGGTTTCGGAGACC. The encoded protein is CASSLTGVVSET. The entire CDR3 is CASSLTGVVSETQYF.

Comment on this clone: The CDR3 end falls 3 residues outside the read, so it is completed with the germline J gene. The V gene is TRBV5-5, the J gene TRBJ2-7; tentative D call: TRBD1 (5 bases). Deletions cut 6 bases from V and 0 bases from J, with 13 bases between. Germline V gene sequence: CDR1 SGHKS, CDR2 YYEKEE (reference sequence). This CDR3 has 14 amino acids. CDR3 loop: CASTLGHSSYEQYF. Partial CDR3 DNA: TGTGCCAGCACCCTAGGACACTCCTCCTACGAG.

Concerning this clone: The CDR3 extends 3 residues past the end of the read, so its final part is completed from the germline J gene. This chain links TRBV6-1 with TRBJ2-1, with 10 bases that match TRBD2. The ends lost 2 bases at V and 7 bases at J; junction bases unmatched: 2. CDR3 length: 14 amino acids. The germline V gene encodes CDR1 MNHNS and CDR2 SASEGT. The part of the CDR3 DNA that was read is TGTGCCAGCAGTGAACTGACTAGCGGGAATGAG. Its translation: CASSELTSGNE. The complete CDR3 reads CASSELTSGNEQFF.

Details on this clone: Read sequence stops 3 residues before the CDR3 end, and the germline J gene provides the missing end. The chain employs TRBV2 and TRBJ1-1; no reliable D call. CDR1 and CDR2 from the germline V gene are SNHLY and FYNNEI. The CDR3 is made up of 14 amino acids. V lost 3 bases and J lost 4, with 12 bases in between. The CDR3 DNA, read in part, is TGTGCCAGCAGTGAGTGGAGGGTGGGCACTGAA. As protein: CASSEWRVGTE. The whole CDR3 protein is CASSEWRVGTEAFF.

In regard to this clone: The read stops 3 residues short of the end of the CDR3; the missing end is completed from the germline J gene. V and J are TRBV2 and TRBJ1-2; D might be TRBD1 (6 bases). Germline values: CDR1 SNHLY, CDR2 FYNNEI. V lost 5 bases to trimming and J lost 4 bases, with 8 bases between them. The length of the CDR3 is 12 residues. The CDR3 loop reads CASSPTGYGYTF. CDR3 DNA (partial): TGTGCCAGCAGTCCGACAGGCTATGGC.

Turning to this clone: The missing CDR3 end, 3 residues past where the read stops, is filled in from the germline J gene. The chain employs TRBV2 and TRBJ2-3; 11 positions agree with TRBD2. The CDR3 is 17 residues long. Germline V gene sequence: CDR1 SNHLY, CDR2 FYNNEI. CDR3 bases read: TGTGCCAGCAGTGAACTTGCCCCTGAACTAGCGGGAGCAACG. This encodes CASSELAPELAGAT. The whole CDR3 sequence is CASSELAPELAGATQYF.

A word on this clone: The read ends 3 residues before the CDR3 terminus; that terminus is restored from the germline J gene. The chain combines TRBV29-1 with TRBJ1-1; D might be TRBD1 (6 bases). This CDR3 has 12 residues. The germline V gene encodes CDR1 SQVTM and CDR2 ANQGSEA. Trimming cost V 7 bases and J 4 bases, with 13 bases left between them. CDR3 DNA (partial): TGCAGCGCCGACACAGGGTCCACTGAA. As protein: CSADTGSTE. The entire CDR3 reads CSADTGSTEAFF.

A word on this clone: The read comes to an end 3 residues before the CDR3 does, leaving the germline J gene to fill in the end. The gene calls are TRBV7-9 and TRBJ1-4; D is possibly TRBD1 (6 bases). Germline values: CDR1 SEHNR, CDR2 FQNEAQ (reference sequence). CDR3 size: 15 residues. The germline V and J ends were trimmed by 7 bases and 8 bases, with 20 bases remaining between them. The sequenced CDR3 bases are TGTGCCAGCACCCGTGCGGGGGCCCCTAGGGAAAAA. Its protein is CASTRAGAPREK. The whole CDR3 region reads CASTRAGAPREKLFF.

The CDR3 is CASSLQFGGAYEQYF. The sequenced CDR3 bases are TGTGCCAGCAGCTTACAGTTCGGGGGGGCCTACGAG. The genes are TRBV7-8 and TRBJ2-7, with 8 bases fitting TRBD2. From the germline J gene comes the end of the CDR3, since the read stops 3 residues before it. The CDR3 consists of 15 residues. Germline V gene data show CDR1 as SGHVS and CDR2 as FQNEAQ. Losses at the gene ends were 2 bases for V and 2 bases for J; bases not matched to a gene: 5.

A word on this clone: The read halts 3 residues ahead of the CDR3 end, with the missing end drawn from the germline J gene. The chain employs TRBV7-8 and TRBJ2-3, with TRBD1 matching over 8 bases. The V segment lost 1 base and the J segment 2 bases; nucleotides outside the gene matches: 8. The CDR3 covers 17 residues. CDR1 is SGHVS and CDR2 is FQNEAQ in the germline V gene. CDR3 region: CASSLDATGANTDTQYF. CDR3 bases read: TGTGCCAGCAGCTTAGACGCGACAGGGGCAAACACAGATACG.

On this clone: The CDR3 end lies 3 residues beyond the end of the read and is filled in from the germline J gene. V and J are TRBV7-7 and TRBJ2-3, with TRBD1 as a possible D gene (7 bases). There are 15 residues in the CDR3. Trimming took off 2 bases at V and 3 bases at J, with 12 bases between the two ends. Germline loops: CDR1 SSHAT, CDR2 FNYEAQ (reference sequence). The CDR3 here is CASSLSAGGTDTQYF. The sequenced part of the CDR3 DNA is TGTGCCAGCAGCTTATCGGCAGGGGGGACAGATACG.